This T cell receptor beta chain derives from a study of blood T cell repertoires in COVID-19. At the level of the study: T cells, B-cell-depleted T cells, or PBMCs supplied cDNA or gDNA.

Germline assignment: CDR1 SGHVS and CDR2 FQNEAQ. J was trimmed by 13 bases and V by 5 bases; bases with no gene match: 5. The CDR3 length is 12 residues. Assay: immunoSEQ multiplex PCR; the TCRdb copy retains only in-frame clones and omits some. Altogether roughly 25,000 clones are present, approximately 90% being singletons, with the ten largest covering approximately 30%. This chain connects TRBV7-8 to TRBJ1-6, with 7 nucleotides matching TRBD1. The sequence was obtained from a man between 65 and 85 years old with active COVID-19. Input material: peripheral blood. For the CDR3, the DNA is TGTGCCAGCAGCCCAGGGGGGCCCCCCCTCCACTTT. It is translated as CASSPGGPPLHF.